The 30 T cell receptor beta chains below all came from one sample that was sequenced in a study of cytomegalovirus exposure and HLA in healthy donors. Both 60 Vbeta primers and 13 Jbeta primers went into the PCR. The data were produced by immunoSEQ multiplex PCR, yet TCRdb's version contains in-frame clones alone and is incomplete. Counted here are fewer than 150,000 clones, 70% to 85% occurring once; the ten biggest clones make up 3.5% to 5%. The material sequenced was PBMCs. These receptors came from a man aged 35 to 55 in good health and CMV-seropositive.

About this clone itself: The germline gene is not matched at one end of the junction; a read error may be the cause. The chain has TRBV2 and TRBJ2-7, with 8 bases that match TRBD1. The CDR3 has 14 residues. The germline V gene encodes CDR1 SNHLY and CDR2 FYNNEI. The CDR3: CVSGQQGELYEQYF. The CDR3 coding sequence is TGTGTCAGCGGACAACAGGGGGAACTCTACGAGCAGTACTTC.

The V and J genes are TRBV29-1 and TRBJ2-5, with D possibly being TRBD2 (7 bases). TRBJ2-7 matches the DNA end more closely, so the J call is doubtful. Germline lookup yields CDR1 SQVTM and CDR2 ANQGSEA. The CDR3 extends over 13 amino acids. The CDR3 region is CSVGPGGQYEQYF. The CDR3 nucleotides read TGCAGCGTTGGCCCCGGGGGGCAATACGAGCAGTACTTC.

About this clone: An end of the junction does not agree with germline; a read error may underlie this. J is TRBJ1-6 and V is TRBV5-6; unclear D gene. CDR1 and CDR2 from the germline V gene are SGHDT and YYEEEE. The CDR3 length is 13 residues. The CDR3 DNA reads TGTGCTAGCAGCTTGGGAGTTAATTCACCCCTCCACTTT. Protein sequence: CASSLGVNSPLHF.

The chain has TRBV5-6 and TRBJ1-3; D ambiguous. Trimming stripped 2 bases from V and 0 bases from J, with 9 bases between. Germline V lookup: CDR1 SGHDT, CDR2 YYEEEE. This CDR3 has 15 amino acids. The CDR3 DNA follows: TGTGCCAGCAGCTTTGGCCAGGTCTCTGGAAACACCATATATTTT. This encodes CASSFGQVSGNTIYF.

This chain connects TRBV7-9 to TRBJ2-1; D is possibly TRBD1 (6 bases). The CDR3 covers 14 residues. The germline V gene encodes CDR1 SEHNR and CDR2 FQNEAQ (reference sequence). V lost 4 bases, J lost 3 bases, and 10 bases lay in between. The CDR3 DNA sequence: TGTGCCAGCAGCTCCGGGACACTCTACAATGAGCAGTTCTTC. It codes for CASSSGTLYNEQFF.

This chain links TRBV6-5 with TRBJ2-5, with D tentatively TRBD2 (6 bases). CDR3 length: 14 residues. V lost 6 bases, J lost 5 bases, and 16 bases lay in between. Germline values: CDR1 MNHEY, CDR2 SVGAGI. The CDR3 loop reads CASRLTLARETQYF. Written as DNA, the CDR3 is TGTGCCAGCAGACTAACTCTAGCGCGGGAGACCCAGTACTTC.

The chain recombines TRBV7-9 with TRBJ2-1; 7 bases fit TRBD2. The germline V gene has CDR1 SEHNR and CDR2 FQNEAQ (reference sequence). This CDR3 has 14 residues. Losses at the gene ends were 10 bases for V and 0 bases for J; bases not matched to a gene: 6. The CDR3, as DNA: TGTGCCACCTCCGGGGGGAGCTCCTACAATGAGCAGTTCTTC. This translates into CATSGGSSYNEQFF.

This chain connects TRBV7-3 to TRBJ1-1, with TRBD1 as a possible D gene (5 bases). The CDR3 consists of 13 residues. V lost 5 bases to trimming and J lost 8 bases, with 15 bases between them. Germline V CDR1 and CDR2: SGHTA, FQGTGA. The CDR3 is CASSPQGLREAFF. CDR3 DNA: TGTGCCAGCAGCCCGCAGGGCCTTAGGGAAGCTTTCTTT.

The chain links TRBV5-1 to TRBJ1-2; D possibly corresponds to TRBD1 (5 bases). Germline V CDR1 and CDR2: SGHRS, YFSETQ. This CDR3 region has 14 residues. Trimming stripped 0 bases from V and 6 bases from J, with 12 bases between. CDR3 nucleotides: TGCGCCAGCAGCTTGGCCTCCCCGGGGGATGGCTACACCTTC. Translating gives CASSLASPGDGYTF.

The rearrangement links TRBV29-1 to TRBJ2-5; 7 nucleotides align to TRBD1. V shed 7 bases and J 5 bases; nucleotides not matched to a gene: 7. CDR1 is SQVTM, CDR2 ANQGSEA, per germline. This CDR3 is 12 amino acids long. CDR3 loop: CSARQGEETQYF. The CDR3 region has the DNA TGCAGCGCCAGACAGGGCGAGGAGACCCAGTACTTC.

V and J are TRBV2 and TRBJ1-1; D is undetermined. Trimming took 4 bases from V and 5 from J, leaving 11 bases between them. There are 13 residues in the CDR3. CDR1 and CDR2 from the germline V gene are SNHLY and FYNNEI. This CDR3 reads CASSVGRVTEAFF. CDR3 in DNA: TGTGCCAGCAGTGTAGGGAGAGTGACTGAAGCTTTCTTT.

The chain carries TRBV7-9 and TRBJ2-7; 8 bases are shared with TRBD2. Germline V gene data show CDR1 as SEHNR and CDR2 as FQNEAQ (reference sequence). This CDR3 contains 13 residues. V lost 7 bases to trimming and J lost 6 bases; unmatched junction nucleotides: 8. This CDR3 is CASTFGGAGEQYF. CDR3 in DNA: TGTGCCAGCACCTTCGGGGGGGCCGGCGAGCAGTACTTC.

The chain couples TRBV6-5 to TRBJ2-3; tentatively, D is TRBD1 (6 bases). Deletions cut 8 bases from V and 1 base from J, with 16 bases between. Germline CDR1 reads MNHEY; CDR2 reads SVGAGI. This CDR3 has 15 residues. The CDR3 protein is CASLPTGMGTDTQYF. CDR3 sequence (DNA): TGTGCCAGCCTACCAACAGGGATGGGCACAGATACGCAGTATTTT.

J is TRBJ1-5 and V is TRBV6-5, with 8 bases matching TRBD1. The CDR3 runs to 12 residues. Germline values: CDR1 MNHEY, CDR2 SVGAGI. V dropped 5 bases and J dropped 7; count of bases not matched to a gene: 1. The CDR3 DNA reads as TGTGCCAGCAGTCAGGGGGCACAGCCCCAGCATTTT. It is translated as CASSQGAQPQHF.

The chain joins TRBV7-8 to TRBJ2-7; no clear D. The CDR3 has 13 amino acids. The germline V gene encodes CDR1 SGHVS and CDR2 FQNEAQ. The V end lost 3 bases, the J end lost 4 bases, and 10 bases lay between the germline ends. The CDR3 DNA sequence: TGTGCCAGCAGCTTGCAGATCAAGTACGAGCAGTACTTC. Translating it yields CASSLQIKYEQYF.

This sequence joins TRBV5-6 and TRBJ2-1, with D possibly matching TRBD1 (6 bases). The V gene lost 1 base and the J gene lost 5 bases, with 13 bases spanning the gap. CDR1 is SGHDT and CDR2 is YYEEEE in the germline V gene. This CDR3 is 15 amino acids long. CDR3 amino acids: CASSLYRESDNEQFF. The CDR3 nucleotides read TGTGCCAGCAGCTTGTACAGGGAGTCCGACAATGAGCAGTTCTTC.

This chain links TRBV27 with TRBJ1-6, with D perhaps matching TRBD1 (5 bases). Germline-derived CDR1 and CDR2 are MNHEY and SMNVEV (reference sequence). The CDR3 sequence is 15 residues long. V dropped 6 bases and J dropped 5 bases, with 14 bases sitting between them. CDR3 amino acids: CASRSRGGDNSPLHF. CDR3 nucleotide sequence: TGTGCCAGCAGGTCCCGGGGGGGGGATAATTCACCCCTCCACTTT.

The chain is built from TRBV7-9 and TRBJ2-3, with D perhaps TRBD1 (6 bases). Deletions cut 7 bases from V and 5 bases from J, with 19 bases between. Germline CDR1 is SEHNR and CDR2 is FQNEAQ (reference sequence). CDR3 size: 15 residues. The CDR3 DNA reads as TGTGCCAGCATCTCTTTAGACAGGACTGGAGATACGCAGTATTTT. Its protein product is CASISLDRTGDTQYF.

V and J are TRBV7-3 and TRBJ2-6; D not resolved. The V end was cut by 6 bases, the J end by 4 bases, with 13 bases between. CDR3 length: 15 residues. CDR1 and CDR2 (germline): SGHTA, FQGTGA. The CDR3 reads CASSSALAGANVLTF. DNA for the CDR3: TGTGCCAGCAGTTCCGCCCTCGCGGGGGCCAACGTCCTGACTTTC.

The genes are TRBV5-1 and TRBJ2-1, with TRBD2 identical over 7 bases. The CDR3 is 14 amino acids. CDR1 is SGHRS, CDR2 YFSETQ, per germline. Trimming cost V 5 bases and J 9 bases; bases outside gene matches: 11. In DNA form, the CDR3 reads TGCGCCAGCAGTCCGGGGGGAGGCTTGAGTGAGCAGTTCTTC. As protein: CASSPGGGLSEQFF. Looking up the rest from reference TRBV5-1 and TRBJ2-1 gives the full variable domain: KAGVTQTPRYLIKTRGQQVTLSCSPISGHRSVSWYQQTPGQGLQFLFEYFSETQRNKGNFPGRFSGRQFSNSRSEMNVSTLELGDSALYLCASSPGGGLSEQFFGPGTRLTVL.

This clone was observed a few times. V and J are TRBV11-2 and TRBJ2-1; TRBD2 matches at 11 bases. This CDR3 has 15 residues. Germline V gene lookup returns CDR1 SGHAT and CDR2 FQNNGV. After removal of 4 bases from V and 3 bases from J, the junction contained 2 bases not matched to a gene. The CDR3 is CASSWGLAVYNEQFF. Written as DNA, the CDR3 is TGTGCCAGCAGCTGGGGACTAGCGGTCTACAATGAGCAGTTCTTC.

The chain uses TRBV7-2 and TRBJ2-1, with D possibly being TRBD1 (6 bases). The CDR3 has 14 amino acids. Trimming took off 4 bases at V and 4 bases at J, with 11 bases between the two ends. CDR1 SGHTA and CDR2 FQGNSA come from the germline V gene. CDR3 DNA: TGTGCCAGCAGCTCCCCGGACAGATACAATGAGCAGTTCTTC. It specifies CASSSPDRYNEQFF. Together with reference TRBV7-2 and TRBJ2-1, the CDR3 gives the full variable domain: GAGVSQSPSNKVTEKGKDVELRCDPISGHTALYWYRQSLGQGLEFLIYFQGNSAPDKSGLPSDRFSAERTGGSVSTLTIQRTQQEDSAVYLCASSSPDRYNEQFFGPGTRLTVL.

The chain combines TRBV28 with TRBJ1-5; D remains ambiguous. V gave up 5 bases and J gave up 4 bases, with 12 bases separating them. Germline V gene lookup returns CDR1 MDHEN and CDR2 SYDVKM. The CDR3 spans 14 residues. The chain's CDR3 is CASSAGSLNQPQHF. CDR3 nucleotide sequence: TGTGCCAGCAGTGCAGGAAGCTTAAATCAGCCCCAGCATTTT.

The V call is TRBV5-1, the J call TRBJ1-4; the match to TRBD1 covers 10 bases. Germline CDR1 SGHRS, CDR2 YFSETQ. CDR3 size: 17 residues. Germline trimming cut 4 bases from V and 2 bases from J; bases unmatched to any gene: 8. CDR3 sequence: CASSPSTGGRTNEKLFF. The CDR3 DNA sequence: TGCGCCAGCAGCCCATCGACAGGGGGCAGGACTAATGAAAAACTGTTTTTT. Looking up the rest from reference TRBV5-1 and TRBJ1-4 gives the full variable domain: KAGVTQTPRYLIKTRGQQVTLSCSPISGHRSVSWYQQTPGQGLQFLFEYFSETQRNKGNFPGRFSGRQFSNSRSEMNVSTLELGDSALYLCASSPSTGGRTNEKLFFGSGTQLSVL.

The chain links TRBV30 to TRBJ2-7, with D perhaps TRBD1 (6 bases). V was trimmed by 5 bases and J by 2 bases, leaving 10 bases between them. The CDR3 consists of 12 residues. Germline V lookup: CDR1 GTSNPN, CDR2 SVGIG (reference sequence). CDR3 amino acids: CAWSQGTYEQYF. The CDR3 nucleotides are TGTGCCTGGTCCCAGGGGACCTACGAGCAGTACTTC.

The chain recombines TRBV7-6 with TRBJ1-6, with no clear D. Germline-derived CDR1 and CDR2 are SGHVS and FNYEAQ. The V end lost 3 bases, the J end lost 9 bases, and 24 bases lay between the germline ends. The CDR3 spans 18 residues. The CDR3 region is CASSFMSGRFSPGSPLHF. CDR3 coding DNA: TGTGCCAGCAGCTTTATGAGCGGCCGGTTCTCTCCGGGTTCACCCCTCCACTTT.

With regard to this clone: At the DNA level, this CDR3 is encoded by other sequences in the same sample as well. V is TRBV5-1 and J is TRBJ1-1; D gene unclear. Germline values: CDR1 SGHRS, CDR2 YFSETQ. The germline V and J ends were trimmed by 0 bases and 5 bases, with 11 bases remaining between them. The CDR3 is made up of 14 amino acids. CDR3 amino acids: CASSLVGVGTEAFF. DNA for the CDR3: TGCGCCAGCAGCTTGGTCGGGGTGGGAACTGAAGCTTTCTTT.

V is TRBV5-1 and J is TRBJ1-1; TRBD1 is a possible D gene (5 bases). This CDR3 has 15 amino acids. V was cut by 4 bases and J by 1 base, with 14 bases left in between. Germline V gives CDR1 SGHRS, CDR2 YFSETQ. The CDR3 is CASSRQTTGNTEAFF. CDR3 coding DNA: TGCGCCAGCAGCCGCCAGACCACAGGGAACACTGAAGCTTTCTTT.

About this clone itself: One end of the junction fails to match germline, which may point to a read error. The chain has TRBV7-9 and TRBJ1-2; 7 bases align to TRBD1. Germline V gene lookup returns CDR1 SEHNR and CDR2 FQNEAQ (reference sequence). CDR3 size: 14 residues. CDR3 sequence: CSSSLIAGGSGYTF. The CDR3 bases are TGTTCCAGCAGCTTAATTGCAGGGGGGTCGGGCTACACCTTC.

This clone occurred a few times. The V call is TRBV28, the J call TRBJ1-1; D not certain. From germline, CDR1 is MDHEN and CDR2 SYDVKM. The CDR3 covers 13 residues. The germline V and J ends were trimmed by 6 bases and 4 bases, with 12 bases remaining between them. The CDR3 nucleotides are TGTGCCAGCAGACCCGTGGGAGCCACTGAAGCTTTCTTT. This gives the protein CASRPVGATEAFF.